This T cell receptor beta chain was found in a study of post-analysis software for immune sequencing data. General study findings and limits: Strong co-clustering by F measure was evident for samples that had been prepared in the same batch. Among multiple sclerosis patients, normalized Chao1 diversity was significantly below that of controls.

In regard to this clonotype: Antigen: not known. The junction differs from germline at one of its ends, possibly a read error.

Libraries were made from TCR beta cDNA, and they carried unique molecular identifiers. T cells, about 0.9 to 10 million of them, yielded a few hundred thousand cDNA molecules. One entry per CDR3 protein results from TCRdb running MiXCR on the PCR reads. The sample has 650,000 to 850,000 distinct CDR3 sequences, roughly half seen once. Material for sequencing was blood. This TCR was recovered from a girl aged 5 to 17 with multiple sclerosis.

CDR3 amino acids: CASGLGFRTFIHNEQYF. CDR3 coding DNA: TGTGCCAGCGGCTTAGGGTTCAGGACTTTCATCCACAATGAGCAGTACTTC. This chain connects TRBV7-9 to TRBJ2-1, with D possibly matching TRBD2 (5 bases). The last part of the DNA fits TRBJ2-7 better; the J call may be wrong. The CDR3 sequence is 17 residues long. The germline CDR1 and CDR2 sequences are SEHNR and FQNEAQ (reference sequence).